The 18 T cell receptor beta chains presented below share a single source sample, sequenced in a study of blood T cell repertoires in COVID-19 (dated by TCRdb to the early 2020s). Libraries were made using the immunoSEQ multiplex PCR assay. TCRdb re-hosts the immuneACCESS table, in-frame sequences only. Its copies lack some clones; in the studies checked, an unresolved V gene accounts for under half of them, and the cause for the rest is not known. Counted in this sample were fewer than 350,000 clones; 85% to 90% of them appeared once. The top ten clones comprise about 4.2% of the sample. The specimen was peripheral blood. The receptors were gathered from a man in his forties with acute or convalescent COVID-19.

The chain recombines TRBV7-2 with TRBJ1-2, with D hard to call. From germline, CDR1 is SGHTA and CDR2 FQGNSA. V was trimmed by 5 bases and J by 2 bases, leaving 15 bases between them. The CDR3 runs 15 residues. The CDR3 loop is CASSLARGKNYGYTF. The CDR3 DNA sequence: TGTGCCAGCAGCCTCGCACGGGGTAAAAACTATGGCTACACCTTC.

This clone has a single count. This chain connects TRBV2 to TRBJ1-2; D remains unclear. The CDR3 is 12 residues long. CDR1 is SNHLY, CDR2 FYNNEI, per germline. V lost 4 bases and J 1 base, leaving 4 bases between the germline ends. Here the CDR3 reads CASSVSNYGYTF. The CDR3, as DNA: TGTGCCAGCAGTGTCAGTAACTATGGCTACACCTTC.

This clone was counted only a few times. The rearrangement links TRBV5-1 to TRBJ1-1, with a tentative D call TRBD1 (5 bases). This CDR3 comprises 14 residues. Per germline, CDR1 SGHRS and CDR2 YFSETQ. V dropped 0 bases and J dropped 5 bases, with 11 bases sitting between them. CDR3 coding DNA: TGCGCCAGCAGCTTGGCAGGGCTGGTTACTGAAGCTTTCTTT. Its translation is CASSLAGLVTEAFF. Together with reference TRBV5-1 and TRBJ1-1, the CDR3 gives the full variable domain: KAGVTQTPRYLIKTRGQQVTLSCSPISGHRSVSWYQQTPGQGLQFLFEYFSETQRNKGNFPGRFSGRQFSNSRSEMNVSTLELGDSALYLCASSLAGLVTEAFFGQGTRLTVV.

This clone appeared once. This CDR3 is CASNRGQGREQYF. Written as DNA, the CDR3 is TGTGCCAGCAATCGGGGACAGGGGAGAGAGCAGTACTTC. The chain recombines TRBV12-3 or TRBV12-4 with TRBJ2-7, with 10 bases lining up with TRBD1. The V segment lost 7 bases and the J segment 7 bases; nucleotides outside the gene matches: 7. The CDR3 covers 13 residues.

J is TRBJ1-6 and V is TRBV19; D not resolved. CDR3 length: 14 amino acids. Germline V gene lookup returns CDR1 LNHDA and CDR2 SQIVND (reference sequence). V lost 5 bases and J lost 9, with 14 bases in between. CDR3 sequence: CASSPLGEGSPLHF. The CDR3, as DNA: TGTGCCAGTAGTCCTCTCGGGGAAGGTTCACCCCTCCACTTT.

V and J are TRBV18 and TRBJ1-5, with TRBD1 matching over 8 bases. The CDR3 runs 14 residues. The V and J ends lost 1 base and 10 bases, in that order; junction bases with no gene match: 6. Germline V gene data show CDR1 as KGHSH and CDR2 as LQKENI. CDR3 residues: CASSPRTGPFPQHF. The CDR3 DNA sequence: TGTGCCAGCTCACCACGGACAGGGCCTTTTCCCCAGCATTTT.

V gene TRBV19 combines with J gene TRBJ1-1; D possibly corresponds to TRBD1 (5 bases). CDR3 length: 15 residues. Germline CDR1 is LNHDA and CDR2 is SQIVND (reference sequence). V lost 5 bases and J 4 bases, leaving 17 bases between the germline ends. CDR3 DNA sequence: TGTGCCAGTAGTTCCCCCTGGGGGGGAAGCACTGAAGCTTTCTTT. Translation gives CASSSPWGGSTEAFF.

The chain joins TRBV24-1 to TRBJ1-5; possible D gene TRBD1, 5 bases. The length of the CDR3 is 15 residues. The ends were cut back, 3 bases at V and 1 base at J, with 9 bases in the middle. Germline loops: CDR1 KGHDR, CDR2 SFDVKD. The chain's CDR3 is CATSDGRGSNQPQHF. DNA of the CDR3: TGTGCCACCAGTGATGGGAGGGGCAGCAATCAGCCCCAGCATTTT.

This sequence joins TRBV3-1 (or the pseudogene TRBV3-2) and TRBJ1-1; D possibly corresponds to TRBD1 (5 bases). This CDR3 has 16 residues. In germline, CDR1 is LGHDT, CDR2 YNNKEL (reference sequence). Trimming removed 1 base from V and 1 base from J, with 13 bases in between. Here the CDR3 DNA reads TGTGCCAGCAGCCAAGGCAAGGGGCCAACGAACACTGAAGCTTTCTTT. Protein: CASSQGKGPTNTEAFF.

This chain links TRBV4-1 with TRBJ2-1; 7 positions agree with TRBD1. The length of the CDR3 is 16 residues. The junction had 12 bases not matched to a gene; V was cut back by 0 bases and J by 10 bases. CDR1 MGHRA and CDR2 YSYEKL come from the germline V gene. The CDR3 spells CASSQEARGFTGEQFF. The CDR3 bases are TGCGCCAGCAGCCAAGAGGCCAGGGGGTTTACGGGGGAGCAGTTCTTC.

This clone was detected once. This rearrangement joins TRBV30 to TRBJ1-1; 7 nucleotides align to TRBD1. The CDR3 runs to 14 residues. Germline loops: CDR1 GTSNPN, CDR2 SVGIG (reference sequence). The trim removed 2 bases at V and 4 bases at J, leaving 7 bases unmatched. The CDR3: CAWSRQGRSTEAFF. The CDR3 nucleotides are TGTGCCTGGAGTAGACAGGGAAGAAGCACTGAAGCTTTCTTT.

The rearrangement uses TRBV23-1 and TRBJ1-2; D not resolved. TRBV23-1 qualifies as an ORF whose function is uncertain. V gave up 0 bases and J gave up 3 bases, with 14 bases separating them. This CDR3 has 16 amino acids. CDR3 DNA sequence: TGCGCCAGCAGTCAATCCCCCAGGCAGTCGGACTATGGCTACACCTTC. It codes for CASSQSPRQSDYGYTF.

V and J are TRBV3-1 (or the pseudogene TRBV3-2) and TRBJ2-1; maybe TRBD1 (6 bases). The V end lost 0 bases, the J end lost 14 bases, and 17 bases lay between the germline ends. This CDR3 spans 14 amino acids. Per the germline V gene, CDR1 is LGHDT and CDR2 is YNNKEL (reference sequence). The CDR3: CASSQESSGVIEFF. CDR3 DNA sequence: TGTGCCAGCAGCCAAGAAAGTTCAGGGGTGATAGAGTTCTTC.

The chain carries TRBV7-2 and TRBJ1-2, with D unclear. Trimming left V 5 bases short and J 14 bases short, with 18 bases between. This CDR3 spans 12 amino acids. CDR1 and CDR2 (germline): SGHTA, FQGNSA. This CDR3 reads CASSRAASPGTF. In DNA, the CDR3 is TGTGCCAGCAGCCGAGCGGCGTCTCCTGGAACCTTC. Supplemented by reference TRBV7-2 and TRBJ1-2, the full variable domain reads GAGVSQSPSNKVTEKGKDVELRCDPISGHTALYWYRQSLGQGLEFLIYFQGNSAPDKSGLPSDRFSAERTGGSVSTLTIQRTQQEDSAVYLCASSRAASPGTFGSGTRLTVV.

The rearrangement links TRBV29-1 to TRBJ2-4; D unclear. Germline V gene sequence: CDR1 SQVTM, CDR2 ANQGSEA. CDR3 length equals 13 residues. The ends were cut back, 2 bases at V and 6 bases at J, with 11 bases in the middle. CDR3 DNA sequence: TGCAGCGTTGAAAGGCAGGAACTAAACATTCAGTACTTC. Translated, it gives CSVERQELNIQYF.

This CDR3 is CASSILAVPYNEQFF. The CDR3, as DNA: TGTGCCAGCAGCATTTTAGCAGTTCCCTACAATGAGCAGTTCTTC. The J gene is TRBJ2-1, the V gene TRBV7-2; D is ambiguous. CDR3 length: 15 residues. Trimming took off 5 bases at V and 2 bases at J, with 13 bases between the two ends. Germline V lookup: CDR1 SGHTA, CDR2 FQGNSA.

A single count supports this clone. The V call is TRBV11-1, the J call TRBJ1-1, with 8 bases lining up with TRBD1. Germline V gives CDR1 SGHAT, CDR2 FQDESV (reference sequence). CDR3 length: 14 amino acids. After removal of 2 bases from V and 4 bases from J, the junction contained 3 bases not matched to a gene. CDR3: CASSLTTGGTEAFF. The CDR3 DNA sequence: TGTGCCAGCAGCTTAACTACAGGGGGCACTGAAGCTTTCTTT.

CDR3 region: CASSRQGANEQYF. CDR3 sequence (DNA): TGTGCCAGCAGTCGACAGGGGGCTAACGAGCAGTACTTC. V gene TRBV6-5 combines with J gene TRBJ2-7, with TRBD1 matching 10 bases. There are 13 residues in the CDR3. The V gene's germline CDR1 is MNHEY and CDR2 SVGAGI. V was pared by 5 bases and J by 5 bases, with 3 bases of the junction left unmatched.